This TCR beta chain emerged from a study of blood T cell repertoires in COVID-19 (dated by TCRdb to the early 2020s). Background for the entire study: Samples from collaborators originated in the United States, Italy and Spain and spanned both the acute and convalescent phases of COVID-19. The material from the prospective study consisted of cDNA or gDNA derived from T cells, B-cell-depleted T cells, or PBMCs. Subjects who had been exposed to COVID-19, were actively infected with it, or had recovered from it provided the deeply sampled blood TCRbeta repertoires that made up the dataset. The repertoires were released in a freely available public database meant as a resource for research on the immune response to SARS-CoV-2. Samples were obtained from the ongoing ImmuneRACE study (first 160 participants) and from over 1,000 subjects provided by 6 global collaborators. A de-identified subject ID, COVID-19 status, age in years and sex were almost always included in the sample metadata. Where HLA class I and class II types were available, the types were taken from metadata supplied by the sample provider, not from assay-based typing.

In the prospective study, participants were about 18 to 95 years old, resided in about two dozen geographic areas of the United States, and were enrolled through a virtual design. Cohort assignment in the prospective study relied on participant-reported clinical history from a screening survey and a study questionnaire. Exposed participants were defined as having been in contact with someone with a PCR-confirmed or clinician-diagnosed COVID-19 case within 2 weeks of study entry. In the prospective study, whole blood, serum and a nasopharyngeal or oropharyngeal swab were collected from each participant by mobile phlebotomists. Prospective study participants could optionally give additional blood draws and questionnaires over a roughly 2-month period. Before DNA extraction, prospective study blood samples were shipped either frozen or at room temperature. On this clone itself: Its antigen is not yet known. No much larger clonotype is one base removed from it; base qualities were not supplied.

What the authors observed across the whole study: The quantity of clinical and demographic metadata differed by source and by participant and was supplied without curation.

TCRbeta CDR3 regions were amplified from genomic DNA using the immunoSEQ Assay, a bias-controlled multiplex PCR. The authors processed their data as follows. Within the assay, amplification of reference gene primers was used to estimate how many nucleated cells each sample contained. Sequence reads were collapsed and filtered to measure the absolute abundance of every unique TCRbeta CDR3 rearrangement. For each sample, productive Simpson clonality was calculated as the square root of Simpson's diversity index across productive rearrangements. Entries here come from immuneACCESS through TCRdb and include only in-frame sequences with V and J called. Some clones fail to appear in such tables; in the studies checked, an unresolved V gene covers under half of the shortfall, and the cause of the remainder is unknown. Clonal size and the V and J genes are those of that table, whereas D and trimming came from the DNA. Present in this sample are approximately 140,000 clones, roughly 84% of which were seen just once. Of the sample, 5.8% falls within the top ten clones.

The TCR sequence derives from a woman aged 45-65 years who had been exposed to COVID-19. Material for sequencing was PBMCs or T cells enriched from blood (not recorded which).

The sequence in DNA is TGTGCCAGCAGTTTCGGGGCCTACAATGAGCAGTTCTTC. Its protein is CASSFGAYNEQFF. The sequence links TRBV27 to TRBJ2-1; a tentative D call is TRBD2 (5 bases match). A distance of 5 bases separates the germline ends of V and J, which lose 3 bases and 2 bases respectively. From a lookup of the germline V gene (reference sequence), CDR1 and CDR2 are MNHEY and SMNVEV. The CDR3 holds 13 amino acids from the cysteine to the phenylalanine. The read is trimmed to its CDR3 DNA, 39 bases read in frame from base 1.